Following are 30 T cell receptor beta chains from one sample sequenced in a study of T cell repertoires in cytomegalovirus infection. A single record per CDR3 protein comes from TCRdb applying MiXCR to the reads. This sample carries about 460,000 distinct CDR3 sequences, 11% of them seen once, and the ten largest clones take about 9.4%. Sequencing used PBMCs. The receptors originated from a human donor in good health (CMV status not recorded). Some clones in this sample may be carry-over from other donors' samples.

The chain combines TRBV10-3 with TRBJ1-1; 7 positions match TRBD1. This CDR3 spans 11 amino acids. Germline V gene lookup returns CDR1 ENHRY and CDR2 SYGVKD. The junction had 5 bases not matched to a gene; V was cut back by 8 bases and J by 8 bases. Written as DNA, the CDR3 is TGTGCCATCTTGCAGGGGGGAGAAGCTTTCTTT. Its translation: CAILQGGEAFF.

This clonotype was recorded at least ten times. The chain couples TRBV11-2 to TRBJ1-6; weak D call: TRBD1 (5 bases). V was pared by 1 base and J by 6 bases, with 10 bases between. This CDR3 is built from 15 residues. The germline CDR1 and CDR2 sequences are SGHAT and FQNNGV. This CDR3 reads CASSLGGTVNSPLHF. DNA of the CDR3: TGTGCCAGCAGCTTAGGCGGGACGGTTAATTCACCCCTCCACTTT.

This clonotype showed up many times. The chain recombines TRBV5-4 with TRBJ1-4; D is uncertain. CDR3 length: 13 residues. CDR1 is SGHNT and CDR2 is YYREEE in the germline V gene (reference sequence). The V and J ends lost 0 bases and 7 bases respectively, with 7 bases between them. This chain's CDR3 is CASSLEGLEKLFF. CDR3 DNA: TGTGCCAGCAGCTTGGAAGGGCTTGAAAAACTGTTTTTT.

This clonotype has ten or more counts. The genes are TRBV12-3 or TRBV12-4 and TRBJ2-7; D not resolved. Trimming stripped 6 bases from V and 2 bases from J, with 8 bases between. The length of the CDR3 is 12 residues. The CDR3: CASSRGAYEQYF. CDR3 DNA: TGTGCCAGCAGCCGTGGGGCCTACGAGCAGTACTTC.

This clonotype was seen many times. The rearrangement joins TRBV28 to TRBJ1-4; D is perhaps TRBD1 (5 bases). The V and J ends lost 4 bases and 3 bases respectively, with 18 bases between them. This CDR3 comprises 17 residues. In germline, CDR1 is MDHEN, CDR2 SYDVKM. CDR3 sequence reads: CASSSAGRGPSNEKLFF. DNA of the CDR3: TGTGCCAGCAGTTCCGCCGGGCGGGGCCCTTCTAATGAAAAACTGTTTTTT.

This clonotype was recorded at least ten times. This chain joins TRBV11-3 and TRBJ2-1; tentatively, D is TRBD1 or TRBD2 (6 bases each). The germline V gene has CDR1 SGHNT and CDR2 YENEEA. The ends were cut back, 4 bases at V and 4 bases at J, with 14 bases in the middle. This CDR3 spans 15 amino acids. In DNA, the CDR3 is TGTGCCAGCAGCTCGAGGACGGGGGCTTACAATGAGCAGTTCTTC. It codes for CASSSRTGAYNEQFF.

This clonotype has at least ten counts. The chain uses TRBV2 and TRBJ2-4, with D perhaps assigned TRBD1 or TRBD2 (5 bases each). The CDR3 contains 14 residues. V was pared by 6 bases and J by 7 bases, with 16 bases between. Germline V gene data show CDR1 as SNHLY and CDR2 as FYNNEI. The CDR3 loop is CASRTGTAENIQYF. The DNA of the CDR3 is TGTGCCAGCAGGACCGGGACCGCCGAGAACATTCAGTACTTC.

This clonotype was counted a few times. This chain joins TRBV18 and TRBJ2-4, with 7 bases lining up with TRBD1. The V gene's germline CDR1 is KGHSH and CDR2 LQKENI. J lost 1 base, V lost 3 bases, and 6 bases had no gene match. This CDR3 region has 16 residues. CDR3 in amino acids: CASSPDSDRAKNIQYF. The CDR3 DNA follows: TGTGCCAGCTCACCTGATTCGGACAGGGCCAAAAACATTCAGTACTTC. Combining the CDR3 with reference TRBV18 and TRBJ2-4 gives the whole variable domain NAGVMQNPRHLVRRRGQEARLRCSPMKGHSHVYWYRQLPEEGLKFMVYLQKENIIDESGMPKERFSAEFPKEGPSILRIQQVVRGDSAAYFCASSPDSDRAKNIQYFGAGTRLSVL.

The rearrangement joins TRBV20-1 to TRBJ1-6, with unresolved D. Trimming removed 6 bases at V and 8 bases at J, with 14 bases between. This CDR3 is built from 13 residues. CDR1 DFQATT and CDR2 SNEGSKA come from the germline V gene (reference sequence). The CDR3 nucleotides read TGCAGTGCGCCGACCCCCGGGGATTCACCCCTCCACTTT. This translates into CSAPTPGDSPLHF.

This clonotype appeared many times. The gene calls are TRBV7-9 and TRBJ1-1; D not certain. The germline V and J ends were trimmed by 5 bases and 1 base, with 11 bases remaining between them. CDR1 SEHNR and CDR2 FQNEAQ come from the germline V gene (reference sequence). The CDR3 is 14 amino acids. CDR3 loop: CASSPTVPNTEAFF. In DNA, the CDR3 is TGTGCCAGCAGCCCCACAGTTCCGAACACTGAAGCTTTCTTT.

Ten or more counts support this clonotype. CDR3 nucleotide sequence: TGTGCCAGCAGTTTCACTGGCTCTGGAAACACCATATATTTT. It is translated as CASSFTGSGNTIYF. The chain combines TRBV27 with TRBJ1-3; D not certain. CDR1 and CDR2 (germline): MNHEY, SMNVEV (reference sequence). The CDR3 spans 14 residues. V dropped 3 bases and J dropped 0 bases, with 6 bases sitting between them.

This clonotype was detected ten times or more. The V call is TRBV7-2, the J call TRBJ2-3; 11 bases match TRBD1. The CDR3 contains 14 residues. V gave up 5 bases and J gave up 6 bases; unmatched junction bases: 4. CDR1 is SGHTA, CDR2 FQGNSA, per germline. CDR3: CASSLGQGVDTQYF. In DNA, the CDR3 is TGTGCCAGCAGCCTGGGACAGGGGGTTGATACGCAGTATTTT.

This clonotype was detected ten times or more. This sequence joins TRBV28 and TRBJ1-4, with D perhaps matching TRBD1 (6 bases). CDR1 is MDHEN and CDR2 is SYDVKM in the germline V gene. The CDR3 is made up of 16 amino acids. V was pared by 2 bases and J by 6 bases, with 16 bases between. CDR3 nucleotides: TGTGCCAGCAGTTTAGGGCTAGGGGGTACGGATGAAAAACTGTTTTTT. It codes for CASSLGLGGTDEKLFF.

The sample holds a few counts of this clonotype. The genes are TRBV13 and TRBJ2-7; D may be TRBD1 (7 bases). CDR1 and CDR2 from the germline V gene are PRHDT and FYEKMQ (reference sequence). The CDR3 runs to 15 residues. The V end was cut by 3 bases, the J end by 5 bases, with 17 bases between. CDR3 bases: TGTGCCAGCAGCTTGCGGGGCAGGGGGTTACACGAGCAGTACTTC. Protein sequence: CASSLRGRGLHEQYF.

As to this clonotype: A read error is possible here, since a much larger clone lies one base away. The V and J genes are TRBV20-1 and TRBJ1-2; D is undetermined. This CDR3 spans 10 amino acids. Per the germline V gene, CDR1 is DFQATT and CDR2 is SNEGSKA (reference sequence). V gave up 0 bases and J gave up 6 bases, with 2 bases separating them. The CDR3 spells CSARENGYTF. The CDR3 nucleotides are TGCAGTGCTAGAGAGAATGGCTACACCTTC.

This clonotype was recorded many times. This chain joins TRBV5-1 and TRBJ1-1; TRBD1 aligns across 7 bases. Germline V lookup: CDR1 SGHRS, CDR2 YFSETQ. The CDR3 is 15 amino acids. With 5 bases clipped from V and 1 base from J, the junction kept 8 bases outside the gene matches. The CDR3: CASSLAGQPNTEAFF. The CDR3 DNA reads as TGCGCCAGCAGTCTAGCGGGACAGCCGAACACTGAAGCTTTCTTT.

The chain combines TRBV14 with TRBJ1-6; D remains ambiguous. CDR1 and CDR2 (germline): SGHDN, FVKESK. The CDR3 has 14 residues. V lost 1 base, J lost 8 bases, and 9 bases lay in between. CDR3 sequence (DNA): TGTGCCAGCAGCCAAGGGATACCTGATTCACCCCTCCACTTT. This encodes CASSQGIPDSPLHF.

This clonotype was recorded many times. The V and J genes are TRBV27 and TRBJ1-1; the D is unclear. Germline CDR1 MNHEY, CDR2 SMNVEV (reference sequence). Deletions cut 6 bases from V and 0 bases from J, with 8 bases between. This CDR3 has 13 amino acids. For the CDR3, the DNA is TGTGCCAGCAGGAGCCACTTGAACACTGAAGCTTTCTTT. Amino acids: CASRSHLNTEAFF.

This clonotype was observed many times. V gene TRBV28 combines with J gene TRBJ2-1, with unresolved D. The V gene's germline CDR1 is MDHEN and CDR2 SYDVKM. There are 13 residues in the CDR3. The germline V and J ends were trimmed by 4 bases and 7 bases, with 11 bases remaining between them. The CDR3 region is CASSYGNWNEQFF. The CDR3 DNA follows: TGTGCCAGCAGTTATGGCAATTGGAATGAGCAGTTCTTC.

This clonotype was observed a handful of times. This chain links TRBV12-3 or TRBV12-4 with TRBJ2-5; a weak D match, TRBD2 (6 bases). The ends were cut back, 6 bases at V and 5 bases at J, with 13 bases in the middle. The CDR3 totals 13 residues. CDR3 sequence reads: CASRQVGGETQYF. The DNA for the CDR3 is TGTGCCAGCAGGCAGGTGGGGGGTGAGACCCAGTACTTC.

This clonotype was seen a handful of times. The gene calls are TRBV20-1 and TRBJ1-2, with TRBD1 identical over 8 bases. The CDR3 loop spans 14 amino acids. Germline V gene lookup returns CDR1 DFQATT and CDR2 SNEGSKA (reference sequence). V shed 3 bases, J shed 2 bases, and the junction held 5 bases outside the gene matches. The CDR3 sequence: CSARAGTGNYGYTF. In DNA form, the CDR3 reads TGCAGTGCTAGGGCCGGGACAGGCAACTATGGCTACACCTTC.

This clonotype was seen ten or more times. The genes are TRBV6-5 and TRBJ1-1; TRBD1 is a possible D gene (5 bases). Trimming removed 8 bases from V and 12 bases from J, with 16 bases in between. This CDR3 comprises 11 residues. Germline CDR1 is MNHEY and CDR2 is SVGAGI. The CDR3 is CASSTPRETFF. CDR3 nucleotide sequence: TGTGCCAGCTCTACCCCCAGGGAGACTTTCTTT.

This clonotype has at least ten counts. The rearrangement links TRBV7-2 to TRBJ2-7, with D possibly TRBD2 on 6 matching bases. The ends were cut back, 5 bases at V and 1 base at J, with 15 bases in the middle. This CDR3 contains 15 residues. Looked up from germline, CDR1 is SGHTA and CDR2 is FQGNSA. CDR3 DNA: TGTGCCAGCAGCGAATCCGGGACTCTATCCTACGAGCAGTACTTC. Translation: CASSESGTLSYEQYF.

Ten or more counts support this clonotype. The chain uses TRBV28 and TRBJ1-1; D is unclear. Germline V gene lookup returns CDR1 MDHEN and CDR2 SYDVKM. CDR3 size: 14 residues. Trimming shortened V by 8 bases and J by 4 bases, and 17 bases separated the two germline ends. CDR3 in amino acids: CASPPSGKGTEAFF. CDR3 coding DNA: TGTGCCAGCCCCCCAAGTGGAAAGGGCACTGAAGCTTTCTTT.

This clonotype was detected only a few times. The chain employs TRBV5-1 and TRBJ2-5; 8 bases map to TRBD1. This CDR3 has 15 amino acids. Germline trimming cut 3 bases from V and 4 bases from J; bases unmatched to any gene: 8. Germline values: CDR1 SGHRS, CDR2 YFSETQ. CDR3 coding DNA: TGCGCCAGCAGCTCGTCGACAGGGGCGCCAGAGACCCAGTACTTC. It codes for CASSSSTGAPETQYF.

In DNA, the CDR3 is TGCAGCGCACTCGGGGGGACCTCCTACGAGCAGTACTTC. This encodes CSALGGTSYEQYF. This chain joins TRBV29-1 and TRBJ2-7; 7 nucleotides align to TRBD2. Germline V lookup: CDR1 SQVTM, CDR2 ANQGSEA. Trimming removed 7 bases from V and 0 bases from J; junction bases left unmatched: 6. This CDR3 contains 13 residues.

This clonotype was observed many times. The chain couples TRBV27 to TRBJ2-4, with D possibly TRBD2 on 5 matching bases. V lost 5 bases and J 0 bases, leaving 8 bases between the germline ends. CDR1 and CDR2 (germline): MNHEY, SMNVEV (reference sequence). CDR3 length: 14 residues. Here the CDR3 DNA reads TGTGCCAGCAGTGCCGGGGTAGCCAAAAACATTCAGTACTTC. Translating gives CASSAGVAKNIQYF.

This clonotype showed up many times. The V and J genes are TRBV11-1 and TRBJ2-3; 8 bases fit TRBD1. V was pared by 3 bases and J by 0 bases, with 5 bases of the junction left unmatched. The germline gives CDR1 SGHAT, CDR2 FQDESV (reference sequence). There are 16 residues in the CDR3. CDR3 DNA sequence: TGTGCCAGCAGCTTGAACAGGGGGATAAGCACAGATACGCAGTATTTT. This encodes CASSLNRGISTDTQYF. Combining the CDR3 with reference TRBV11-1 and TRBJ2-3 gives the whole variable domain EAEVAQSPRYKITEKSQAVAFWCDPISGHATLYWYRQILGQGPELLVQFQDESVVDDSQLPKDRFSAERLKGVDSTLKIQPAELGDSAMYLCASSLNRGISTDTQYFGPGTRLTVL.

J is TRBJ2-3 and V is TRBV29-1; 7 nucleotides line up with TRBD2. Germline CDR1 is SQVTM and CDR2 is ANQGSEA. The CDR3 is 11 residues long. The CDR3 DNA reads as TGCGGGGGGGGACCCACAGATACGCAGTATTTT. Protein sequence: CGGGPTDTQYF.

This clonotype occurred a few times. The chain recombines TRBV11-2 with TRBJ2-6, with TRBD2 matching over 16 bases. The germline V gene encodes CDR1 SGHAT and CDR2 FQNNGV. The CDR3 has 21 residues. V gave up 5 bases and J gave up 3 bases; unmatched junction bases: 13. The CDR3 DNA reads TGTGCCAGCAGCCTCCGCCCCGGGACTAGCGGGGGGGCCAGTGGGGCCAACGTCCTGACTTTC. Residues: CASSLRPGTSGGASGANVLTF.